This TCR beta chain is drawn from a study of T cell changes during pregnancy in multiple sclerosis. Repertoires were generated with immunoSEQ multiplex PCR, while TCRdb's copy carries only in-frame clones and drops some. Among tens of thousands of clones listed, over 90% were seen once. CDR1 is SGHNT and CDR2 is YYREEE in the germline V gene (reference sequence). The CDR3 sequence is 17 residues long. Germline trimming cut 4 bases from V and 0 bases from J; bases unmatched to any gene: 12. The gene calls are TRBV5-4 and TRBJ1-2, with 7 positions matching TRBD1. The TCR was taken from a female donor with multiple sclerosis, enrolled in a pregnancy study. This specimen was CD8+ T cells from peripheral blood mononuclear cells, taken in the third trimester of pregnancy. CDR3 region: CASSPQTGWEPNYGYTF. The CDR3 bases are TGTGCCAGCAGCCCCCAGACAGGGTGGGAGCCTAACTATGGCTACACCTTC. The whole variable domain, filled in from reference TRBV5-4 and TRBJ1-2, reads ETGVTQSPTHLIKTRGQQVTLRCSSQSGHNTVSWYQQALGQGPQFIFQYYREEENGRGNFPPRFSGLQFPNYSSELNVNALELDDSALYLCASSPQTGWEPNYGYTFGSGTRLTVV.